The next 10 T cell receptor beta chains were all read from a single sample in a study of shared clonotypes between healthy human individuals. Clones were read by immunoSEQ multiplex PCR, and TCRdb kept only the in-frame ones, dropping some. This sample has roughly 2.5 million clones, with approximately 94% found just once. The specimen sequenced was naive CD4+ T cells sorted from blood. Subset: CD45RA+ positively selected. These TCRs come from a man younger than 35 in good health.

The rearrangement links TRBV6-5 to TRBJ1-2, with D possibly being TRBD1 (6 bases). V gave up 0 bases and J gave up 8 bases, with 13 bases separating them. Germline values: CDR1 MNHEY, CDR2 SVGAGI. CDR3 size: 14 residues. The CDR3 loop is CASSYSATGYGYTF. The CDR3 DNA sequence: TGTGCCAGCAGTTACTCCGCGACAGGATACGGCTACACCTTC.

The CDR3, as DNA: TGCAGTGCGGAGGGGGTAACTGAAGCTTTCTTT. Protein: CSAEGVTEAFF. This chain links TRBV20-1 with TRBJ1-1, with D possibly being TRBD1 (6 bases). The CDR3 has 11 amino acids. Trimming stripped 6 bases from V and 5 bases from J, with 10 bases between. Germline V gene lookup returns CDR1 DFQATT and CDR2 SNEGSKA (reference sequence).

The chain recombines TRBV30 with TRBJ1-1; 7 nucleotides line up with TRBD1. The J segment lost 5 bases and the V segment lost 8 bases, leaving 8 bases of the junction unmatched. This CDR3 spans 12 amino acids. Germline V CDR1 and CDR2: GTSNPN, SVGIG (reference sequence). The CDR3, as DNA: TGTGCCCGTCGACAGGGAGGGACTGAAGCTTTCTTT. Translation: CARRQGGTEAFF.

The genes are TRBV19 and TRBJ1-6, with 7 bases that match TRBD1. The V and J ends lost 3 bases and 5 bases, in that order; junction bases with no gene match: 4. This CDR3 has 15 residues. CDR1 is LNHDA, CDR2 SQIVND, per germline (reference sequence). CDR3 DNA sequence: TGTGCCAGTAGTATCCGGGACAGAGATAATTCACCCCTCCACTTT. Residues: CASSIRDRDNSPLHF. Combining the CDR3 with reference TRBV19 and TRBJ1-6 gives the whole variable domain DGGITQSPKYLFRKEGQNVTLSCEQNLNHDAMYWYRQDPGQGLRLIYYSQIVNDFQKGDIAEGYSVSREKKESFPLTVTSAQKNPTAFYLCASSIRDRDNSPLHFGNGTRLTVT.

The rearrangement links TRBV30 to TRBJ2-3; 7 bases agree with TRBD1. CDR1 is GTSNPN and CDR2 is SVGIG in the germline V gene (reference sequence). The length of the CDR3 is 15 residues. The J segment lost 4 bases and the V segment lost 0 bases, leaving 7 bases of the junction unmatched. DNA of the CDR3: TGTGCCTGGAGTGTACTCCACAGGGGTGCAGATACGCAGTATTTT. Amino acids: CAWSVLHRGADTQYF.

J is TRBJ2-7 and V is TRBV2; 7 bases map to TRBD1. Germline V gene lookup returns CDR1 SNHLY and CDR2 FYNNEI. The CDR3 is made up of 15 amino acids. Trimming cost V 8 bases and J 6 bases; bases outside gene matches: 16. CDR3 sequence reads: CASLGLRQGIGEQYF. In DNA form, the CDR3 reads TGTGCCAGCCTAGGACTTAGACAGGGCATCGGCGAGCAGTACTTC.

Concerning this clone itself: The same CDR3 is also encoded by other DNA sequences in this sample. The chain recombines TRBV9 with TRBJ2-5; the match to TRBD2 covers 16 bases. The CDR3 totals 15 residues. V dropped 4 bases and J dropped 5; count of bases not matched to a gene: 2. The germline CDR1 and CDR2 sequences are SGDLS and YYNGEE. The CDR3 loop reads CASSMGLAGGETQYF. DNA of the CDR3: TGTGCCAGCAGCATGGGACTAGCGGGAGGGGAGACCCAGTACTTC.

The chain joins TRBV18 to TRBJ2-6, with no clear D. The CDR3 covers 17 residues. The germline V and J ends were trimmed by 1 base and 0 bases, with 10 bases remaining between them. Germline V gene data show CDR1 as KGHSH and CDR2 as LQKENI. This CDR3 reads CASSPRPITSGANVLTF. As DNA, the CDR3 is TGTGCCAGCTCACCACGGCCGATTACCTCTGGGGCCAACGTCCTGACTTTC. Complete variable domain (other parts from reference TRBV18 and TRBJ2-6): NAGVMQNPRHLVRRRGQEARLRCSPMKGHSHVYWYRQLPEEGLKFMVYLQKENIIDESGMPKERFSAEFPKEGPSILRIQQVVRGDSAAYFCASSPRPITSGANVLTFGAGSRLTVL.

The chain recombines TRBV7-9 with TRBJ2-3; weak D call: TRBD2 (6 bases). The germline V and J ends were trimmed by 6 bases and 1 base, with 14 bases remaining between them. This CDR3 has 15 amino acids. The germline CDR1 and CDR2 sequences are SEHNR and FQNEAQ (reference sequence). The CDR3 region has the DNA TGTGCCAGCAGTGACCTAGCGCGGGGCACAGATACGCAGTATTTT. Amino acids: CASSDLARGTDTQYF.

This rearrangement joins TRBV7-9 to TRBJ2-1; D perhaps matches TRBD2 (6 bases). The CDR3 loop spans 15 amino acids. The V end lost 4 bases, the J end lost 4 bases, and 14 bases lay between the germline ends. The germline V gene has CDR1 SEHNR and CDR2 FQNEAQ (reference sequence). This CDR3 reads CASSSPGGKYNEQFF. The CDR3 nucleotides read TGTGCCAGCAGCTCCCCCGGGGGAAAATACAATGAGCAGTTCTTC.